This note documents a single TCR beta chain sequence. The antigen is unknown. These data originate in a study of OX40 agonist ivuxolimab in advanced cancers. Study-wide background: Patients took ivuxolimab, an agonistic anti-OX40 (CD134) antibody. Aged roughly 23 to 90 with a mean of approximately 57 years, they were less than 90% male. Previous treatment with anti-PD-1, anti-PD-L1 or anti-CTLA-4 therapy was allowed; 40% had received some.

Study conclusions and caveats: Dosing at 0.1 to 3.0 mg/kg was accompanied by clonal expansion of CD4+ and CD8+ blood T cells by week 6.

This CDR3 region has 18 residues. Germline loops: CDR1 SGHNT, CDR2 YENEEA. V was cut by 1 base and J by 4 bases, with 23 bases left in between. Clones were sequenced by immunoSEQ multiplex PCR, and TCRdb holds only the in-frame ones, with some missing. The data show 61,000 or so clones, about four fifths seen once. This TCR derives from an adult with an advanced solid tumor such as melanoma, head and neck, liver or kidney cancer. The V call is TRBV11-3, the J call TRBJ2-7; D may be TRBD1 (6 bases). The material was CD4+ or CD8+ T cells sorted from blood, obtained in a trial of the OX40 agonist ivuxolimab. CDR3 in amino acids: CASSLGGYRAQGGYEQYF. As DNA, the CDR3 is TGTGCCAGCAGCTTAGGTGGGTACAGGGCGCAAGGCGGATACGAGCAGTACTTC.